The next 22 T cell receptor beta chains were all read from a single sample in a study of T cell responses to AZD1222 COVID-19 vaccine (dated by TCRdb to the early 2020s). Library preparation employed the immunoSEQ multiplex PCR assay. The clones in this table, taken by TCRdb from immuneACCESS, are in-frame only. Not every clone is retained; where verified, under half of the shortfall comes from an unresolved V gene, and the cause of the rest is unknown. This sample holds about 160,000 clones; 94% were observed only once. About 4.6% of the sample is in the top ten clones. The time point label for this specimen denotes: about 28 days (+/-7) after the second vaccine dose. Sequenced here: peripheral blood, sampled 28 days after the second AZD1222 dose. These receptors were taken from an adult who received the AZD1222 COVID-19 vaccine.

V usage is TRBV27 and J usage is TRBJ1-1; D possibly corresponds to TRBD1 (5 bases). The CDR3 length is 16 residues. Germline CDR1 MNHEY, CDR2 SMNVEV (reference sequence). With 7 bases removed from V and 0 bases from J, the gap between germline ends came to 18 bases. In DNA, the CDR3 is TGTGCCAGCACCCTTAACCCGGGACTCTTGAACACTGAAGCTTTCTTT. Translated: CASTLNPGLLNTEAFF.

The rearrangement links TRBV7-9 to TRBJ2-1; TRBD1 might be the D (5 bases). Germline V CDR1 and CDR2: SEHNR, FQNEAQ (reference sequence). This CDR3 has 16 amino acids. The ends were cut back, 4 bases at V and 0 bases at J, with 13 bases in the middle. The CDR3 DNA reads TGTGCCAGCAGCTCCCCAGACAGCCCCTCCTACAATGAGCAGTTCTTC. Protein product: CASSSPDSPSYNEQFF.

The chain combines TRBV15 with TRBJ1-3; a weak D match, TRBD1 (6 bases). The CDR3 extends over 15 amino acids. Germline lookup yields CDR1 LNHNV and CDR2 YYDKDF (reference sequence). Trimming removed 2 bases from V and 5 bases from J, with 13 bases in between. The CDR3 sequence: CATSRSQGPRNTIYF. CDR3 sequence (DNA): TGTGCCACCAGCAGATCCCAGGGGCCCCGAAACACCATATATTTT. Full variable domain (rest looked up from reference TRBV15 and TRBJ1-3): DAMVIQNPRYQVTQFGKPVTLSCSQTLNHNVMYWYQQKSSQAPKLLFHYYDKDFNNEADTPDNFQSRRPNTSFCFLDIRSPGLGDTAMYLCATSRSQGPRNTIYFGEGSWLTVV.

The J gene is TRBJ2-7, the V gene TRBV12-2; the table calls TRBD1, which could not be checked here. TRBV12-2 is termed a pseudogene. This CDR3 is built from 18 residues. Here the CDR3 DNA reads TGTGCAAGTCGCTTAGATGGGTGGGACAAGGGCTTATCCTACGAGCAGTACTTC. This translates into CASRLDGWDKGLSYEQYF.

The V gene is TRBV28, the J gene TRBJ2-7, with D perhaps TRBD2 (5 bases). Germline CDR1 and CDR2: MDHEN and SYDVKM. Trimming cost V 5 bases and J 2 bases, with 10 bases left between them. The CDR3 sequence is 13 residues long. The CDR3 sequence is CASSPLATYEQYF. The CDR3 DNA reads as TGTGCCAGCAGTCCGCTAGCTACCTACGAGCAGTACTTC.

This chain connects TRBV5-4 to TRBJ2-1; D is unclear. Germline V gene data show CDR1 as SGHNT and CDR2 as YYREEE (reference sequence). V lost 0 bases, J lost 0 bases, and 7 bases lay in between. CDR3 size: 15 residues. This CDR3 reads CASSLVSGSYNEQFF. In DNA, the CDR3 is TGTGCCAGCAGCTTGGTCTCTGGCTCCTACAATGAGCAGTTCTTC.

The rearrangement links TRBV6-5 to TRBJ1-1; unclear D gene. With 4 bases removed from V and 2 bases from J, the gap between germline ends came to 8 bases. The CDR3 totals 13 residues. Germline CDR1 is MNHEY and CDR2 is SVGAGI. The CDR3 is CASSLNINTEAFF. Here the CDR3 DNA reads TGTGCCAGCAGTTTAAACATAAACACTGAAGCTTTCTTT.

The V gene is TRBV7-3, the J gene TRBJ1-1; tentatively, D is TRBD1 (5 bases). CDR1 is SGHTA, CDR2 FQGTGA, per germline. The V and J ends lost 2 bases and 5 bases respectively, with 12 bases between them. This CDR3 region has 14 residues. The chain's CDR3 is CASSLFQGETEAFF. CDR3 DNA sequence: TGTGCCAGCAGCTTATTCCAGGGTGAAACTGAAGCTTTCTTT.

V usage is TRBV6-5 and J usage is TRBJ2-3; 8 bases agree with TRBD1. CDR3 length: 14 residues. Germline values: CDR1 MNHEY, CDR2 SVGAGI. Losses at the gene ends were 7 bases for V and 5 bases for J; bases not matched to a gene: 8. Here the CDR3 reads CASNPQGAGDTQYF. The CDR3 DNA is TGTGCCAGCAACCCCCAGGGGGCCGGAGATACGCAGTATTTT.

The J gene is TRBJ2-1, the V gene TRBV12-3 or TRBV12-4, with 8 positions matching TRBD2. This CDR3 comprises 13 residues. V lost 8 bases, J lost 5 bases, and 5 bases stayed unmatched. DNA for the CDR3: TGTGCCAGCCAAGCGGGAGCCCACAATGAGCAGTTCTTC. It yields the protein CASQAGAHNEQFF.

The chain has TRBV7-9 and TRBJ2-7; 8 nucleotides align to TRBD1. The CDR3 extends over 16 amino acids. Germline assignment: CDR1 SEHNR and CDR2 FQNEAQ (reference sequence). The V segment lost 5 bases and the J segment 7 bases; nucleotides outside the gene matches: 16. CDR3 sequence (DNA): TGTGCCAGCAGCGAAACTCCCGGGACAGGATTAAGGGAGCAGTACTTC. This gives the protein CASSETPGTGLREQYF.

The V gene is TRBV28, the J gene TRBJ1-1; D not certain. Germline CDR1 reads MDHEN; CDR2 reads SYDVKM. This CDR3 has 13 amino acids. Trimming pared 6 bases from V and 1 base from J, leaving 9 bases between. In DNA form, the CDR3 reads TGTGCCAGCAGACAACAGACGAACACTGAAGCTTTCTTT. It encodes CASRQQTNTEAFF.

The rearrangement uses TRBV5-8 and TRBJ2-1; D unresolved. V was clipped by 0 bases and J by 10 bases, with 5 bases between them. The CDR3 runs 11 residues. Germline V gene sequence: CDR1 SGHTS, CDR2 YDEGEE. The CDR3 loop is CASSLAREQFF. DNA of the CDR3: TGTGCCAGCAGCTTGGCCCGGGAGCAGTTCTTC. Together with reference TRBV5-8 and TRBJ2-1, the CDR3 gives the full variable domain: EAGVTQSPTHLIKTRGQQATLRCSPISGHTSVYWYQQALGLGLQFLLWYDEGEERNRGNFPPRFSGRQFPNYSSELNVNALELEDSALYLCASSLAREQFFGPGTRLTVL.

The chain has TRBV7-2 and TRBJ2-7, with 7 bases lining up with TRBD2. Unmatched junction bases numbered 7, after V lost 4 bases and J lost 1 base. The germline CDR1 and CDR2 sequences are SGHTA and FQGNSA. The CDR3 has 15 residues. This CDR3 reads CASSSQAGSSYEQYF. CDR3 nucleotide sequence: TGTGCCAGCAGCTCCCAAGCGGGATCTTCCTACGAGCAGTACTTC.

The chain carries TRBV5-1 and TRBJ2-2; 9 positions match TRBD1. Per the germline V gene, CDR1 is SGHRS and CDR2 is YFSETQ. This CDR3 is built from 18 residues. Trimming cost V 5 bases and J 5 bases; bases outside gene matches: 16. As DNA, the CDR3 is TGCGCCAGCAGAGGGACAGGGTCCTCCAGGGTTATTACCGGGGAGCTGTTTTTT. This codes for CASRGTGSSRVITGELFF.

This sequence joins TRBV5-1 and TRBJ2-5; D could derive from TRBD1 or TRBD2 (6 bases each). Trimming cost V 4 bases and J 2 bases, with 15 bases left between them. Germline loops: CDR1 SGHRS, CDR2 YFSETQ. The CDR3 runs to 15 residues. The CDR3 nucleotides read TGCGCCAGCAGCCCGGGGGCTATCGGACAAGAGACCCAGTACTTC. It is translated as CASSPGAIGQETQYF.

The V call is TRBV4-1, the J call TRBJ1-1; D gene ambiguous. V lost 0 bases, J lost 3 bases, and 2 bases lay in between. The V gene's germline CDR1 is MGHRA and CDR2 YSYEKL. CDR3 length: 12 residues. The CDR3 coding sequence is TGCGCCAGCAGCCAAGATGACACTGAAGCTTTCTTT. It translates to CASSQDDTEAFF.

V usage is TRBV4-1 and J usage is TRBJ1-5; D is perhaps TRBD1 (5 bases). CDR3 length: 14 residues. Trimming shortened V by 1 base and J by 5 bases, and 9 bases separated the two germline ends. CDR1 and CDR2 (germline): MGHRA, YSYEKL. CDR3 bases: TGCGCCAGCAGCCAAGGGCGGGGGTATCAGCCCCAGCATTTT. Translation: CASSQGRGYQPQHF.

The chain uses TRBV19 and TRBJ1-5; a weak D match, TRBD1 (6 bases). The CDR3 has 13 amino acids. The germline V gene has CDR1 LNHDA and CDR2 SQIVND (reference sequence). V lost 7 bases and J 3 bases, leaving 10 bases between the germline ends. The CDR3 sequence is CASMRGANQPQHF. The CDR3 nucleotides read TGTGCCAGTATGAGGGGGGCCAATCAGCCCCAGCATTTT.

The rearrangement joins TRBV4-3 to TRBJ2-1; TRBD2 matches at 9 bases. CDR1 is LGHNA, CDR2 YSLEER, per germline. The CDR3 spans 19 residues. V lost 0 bases to trimming and J lost 0 bases; unmatched junction nucleotides: 9. CDR3 sequence reads: CASSQDTAGGPSSYNEQFF. For the CDR3, the DNA is TGCGCCAGCAGCCAAGATACGGCGGGAGGGCCGAGCTCCTACAATGAGCAGTTCTTC.

This sequence joins TRBV29-1 and TRBJ2-5; unclear D gene. The CDR3 is 14 amino acids. The V end was cut by 4 bases, the J end by 0 bases, with 12 bases between. Germline V gives CDR1 SQVTM, CDR2 ANQGSEA. The CDR3 sequence: CSVGPSLYQETQYF. The CDR3 DNA reads TGCAGCGTTGGACCCTCTTTGTACCAAGAGACCCAGTACTTC.

V is TRBV6-6 and J is TRBJ2-1; 13 nucleotides align to TRBD2. Germline CDR1 MNHNY, CDR2 SVGAGI (reference sequence). This CDR3 is 16 amino acids long. The V gene end was trimmed by 6 bases and the J gene end by 7 bases; junction bases not matched to a gene: 9. The CDR3 protein is CASSRGTSGIRNEQFF. CDR3 DNA: TGTGCCAGCAGCCGCGGGACTAGCGGGATACGGAATGAGCAGTTCTTC.